A selection of T cell receptor beta chains follows, all from one sample in a study of blood T cell repertoires in COVID-19. Profiled with immunoSEQ multiplex PCR; TCRdb holds only in-frame clones, not every one. This table holds 41,000 or so clones, roughly nine tenths found once. Sequences were obtained from peripheral blood. Receptors originate from a man aged 55 to 70 with acute or convalescent COVID-19. Both conserved end residues are part of each CDR3. The D gene is left open where the match is weak. Rows give clone size only sometimes, using once, few, many, or a class for an expanded clone.

v_gene,d_gene,abundance,j_gene,CDR3aa,CDR3nt
TRBV4-3,.,.,TRBJ1-1,CASSQDNRVNTEAFF,TGCGCCAGCAGCCAAGATAACAGGGTGAACACTGAAGCTTTCTTT
TRBV2,.,.,TRBJ2-5,CASAQAVGETQYF,TGTGCCAGCGCCCAGGCCGTGGGAGAGACCCAGTACTTC
TRBV19,.,once,TRBJ1-1,CASRGAGKLLEAFF,TGTGCCAGTCGGGGGGCGGGGAAACTCCTTGAAGCTTTCTTT
TRBV24-1,.,.,TRBJ2-5,CATIVETQYF,TGTGCCACCATCGTGGAGACCCAGTACTTC
TRBV10-3,TRBD1,.,TRBJ1-6,CAAQGQGSNSPLHF,TGTGCCGCGCAGGGACAGGGCAGTAATTCACCCCTCCACTTT
TRBV30,.,.,TRBJ1-2,CAWTGGGYGYTF,TGTGCCTGGACGGGGGGCGGGTATGGCTACACCTTC
TRBV7-2,TRBD1,few,TRBJ1-2,CASSNGQGSLTGYTF,TGTGCCAGCAGCAATGGACAGGGATCCCTAACTGGCTACACCTTC
TRBV10-1,.,few,TRBJ2-3,CASKGEPVPDTQYF,TGCGCCTCCAAGGGGGAGCCAGTCCCAGATACGCAGTATTTT
TRBV6-5,TRBD1,.,TRBJ1-1,CASTRGTDFTEAFF,TGTGCCAGCACCCGAGGGACAGACTTTACTGAAGCTTTCTTT
TRBV18,.,.,TRBJ1-1,CASSPLGGTNTEAFF,TGTGCCAGCTCACCATTGGGGGGGACCAACACTGAAGCTTTCTTT
TRBV7-2,.,once,TRBJ2-7,CASSFSDSFSEQYF,TGTGCCAGCAGCTTTTCAGACAGTTTCAGCGAGCAGTACTTC
TRBV6-2/TRBV6-3,.,.,TRBJ1-1,CASSNYMGRFAEAFF,TGTGCCAGCAGTAATTATATGGGGCGCTTCGCTGAAGCTTTCTTT
TRBV10-2,TRBD1,.,TRBJ1-2,CASGTGLGYTF,TGCGCCAGCGGGACAGGGCTCGGCTACACCTTC
TRBV13,TRBD2,.,TRBJ2-1,CASSPRTPEVAGGLIVNEQFF,TGTGCCAGCAGCCCCCGAACCCCCGAGGTAGCGGGGGGGCTTATCGTCAATGAGCAGTTCTTC
TRBV7-3,.,.,TRBJ1-2,CASSLIGGSEDRRYTF,TGTGCCAGCAGCTTAATCGGGGGGTCAGAGGATAGACGCTACACCTTC
TRBV12-3/TRBV12-4,TRBD1,.,TRBJ1-2,CASSLGDRGGYTF,TGTGCCAGCAGTTTAGGGGACAGGGGCGGCTACACCTTC
TRBV27,TRBD1,.,TRBJ1-1,CASSLKGQGVNTEAFF,TGTGCCAGCAGTTTAAAAGGACAGGGGGTGAACACTGAAGCTTTCTTT
TRBV6-6,TRBD2,few,TRBJ2-7,CASSPPPGGGEQYF,TGTGCCAGCAGTCCCCCGCCTGGGGGGGGCGAGCAGTACTTC
TRBV2,.,.,TRBJ1-2,CASSDGTRGGPGYGYTF,TGTGCCAGCAGTGATGGGACCAGGGGCGGGCCTGGCTATGGCTACACCTTC
TRBV4-3,.,.,TRBJ1-1,CASSQNPPTGWTEAFF,TGCGCCAGCAGCCAAAACCCCCCCACAGGGTGGACTGAAGCTTTCTTT
TRBV30,.,.,TRBJ1-5,CAWSVALGDNQPQHF,TGTGCCTGGAGTGTAGCGCTGGGAGACAATCAGCCCCAGCATTTT
TRBV19,.,.,TRBJ1-1,CASTPPPGEGQAFF,TGTGCCAGTACTCCCCCCCCCGGGGAAGGCCAAGCTTTCTTT
TRBV29-1,TRBD1,.,TRBJ2-3,CSGGQGSDTQYF,TGCAGCGGGGGACAGGGCTCAGATACGCAGTATTTT
TRBV7-9,TRBD1,.,TRBJ2-7,CASSPGQGAFYEQYF,TGTGCCAGCAGTCCGGGACAGGGGGCATTTTACGAGCAGTACTTC
TRBV6-1,.,.,TRBJ1-1,CASSEAFQAGAKLTEAFF,TGTGCCAGCAGTGAAGCGTTTCAGGCAGGGGCAAAATTGACTGAAGCTTTCTTT
TRBV5-5,TRBD2,.,TRBJ2-7,CASSFTASGASSYEQYF,TGTGCCAGCAGCTTTACGGCTAGCGGGGCGAGCTCCTACGAGCAGTACTTC
TRBV19,.,.,TRBJ1-4,CASTSEVRFNEKLFF,TGTGCCAGTACCTCGGAGGTCCGCTTTAATGAAAAACTGTTTTTT
TRBV6-5,.,.,TRBJ2-7,CASSTGSTNEQYF,TGTGCCAGCAGTACCGGGTCCACTAACGAGCAGTACTTC
TRBV27,.,.,TRBJ2-7,CASNTGRDGYEQYF,TGTGCCAGCAATACTGGCAGGGATGGCTACGAGCAGTACTTC
TRBV9,TRBD1,.,TRBJ1-6,CASSEQGVRGSPLHF,TGTGCCAGCAGCGAACAGGGGGTCCGAGGGTCACCCCTCCACTTT
TRBV9,.,.,TRBJ1-1,CASSATQGITEAFF,TGTGCCAGCAGCGCCACTCAGGGTATCACTGAAGCTTTCTTT
TRBV30,.,.,TRBJ1-1,CAWSGRGGAMNTEAFF,TGTGCCTGGAGTGGGCGGGGAGGGGCCATGAACACTGAAGCTTTCTTT
TRBV7-9,.,.,TRBJ2-7,CASSTQAGYEQYF,TGTGCCAGCAGCACCCAGGCGGGGTACGAGCAGTACTTC
TRBV28,.,.,TRBJ1-5,CATEPGTRNQPQHF,TGTGCCACCGAACCAGGCACTCGGAATCAGCCCCAGCATTTT
TRBV7-8,TRBD2,.,TRBJ2-7,CASSLGLAGTYEQYF,TGTGCCAGCAGCTTGGGACTAGCGGGGACCTACGAGCAGTACTTC
TRBV5-1,.,.,TRBJ2-2,CASSSRQGTTGELFF,TGCGCCAGCAGCTCGAGACAAGGAACCACCGGGGAGCTGTTTTTT
TRBV7-9,TRBD1,.,TRBJ1-4,CASSLERTGGRVYEKLFF,TGTGCCAGCAGCTTAGAGAGGACAGGGGGGCGAGTTTATGAAAAACTGTTTTTT
TRBV24-1,TRBD1,.,TRBJ1-1,CASKGAENTEAFF,TGTGCCTCAAAGGGGGCAGAGAACACTGAAGCTTTCTTT
TRBV25-1,TRBD1,.,TRBJ1-6,CASSQSGTGGSPLHF,TGTGCCAGCAGTCAATCCGGGACAGGGGGCTCGCCCCTCCACTTT
TRBV12-3/TRBV12-4,.,.,TRBJ2-3,CASSLRTFDTQYF,TGTGCCAGCAGCCTCCGGACTTTTGATACGCAGTATTTT
TRBV4-1,.,.,TRBJ2-5,CASSQGGGGKAQYF,TGCGCCAGCAGCCAAGGCGGGGGCGGGAAGGCCCAGTACTTC
TRBV9,.,few,TRBJ1-1,CASSVESDSLTLGRNTEAFF,TGTGCCAGCAGCGTAGAATCGGACAGTCTCACTCTCGGGCGGAACACTGAAGCTTTCTTT
TRBV6-5,TRBD1,.,TRBJ1-2,CASSPRTGAYYGYTF,TGTGCCAGCAGTCCCCGGACAGGGGCCTACTATGGCTACACCTTC
TRBV3-1/TRBV3-2,.,.,TRBJ1-1,CASSQLGPNTEAFF,TGTGCCAGCAGCCAGTTGGGCCCGAACACTGAAGCTTTCTTT
TRBV9,.,.,TRBJ2-3,CASSFSSQVLTDTQYF,TGTGCCAGCAGCTTCTCCTCCCAGGTGCTCACAGATACGCAGTATTTT
TRBV27,.,.,TRBJ2-7,CASIRQGSWEQYF,TGTGCCAGCATCCGGCAGGGTAGTTGGGAGCAGTACTTC
TRBV18,.,.,TRBJ2-1,CASSPQRLEVTEQFF,TGTGCCAGCTCACCACAGCGACTAGAGGTGACTGAGCAGTTCTTC
TRBV9,TRBD1,.,TRBJ1-4,CASSVGRQGATNEKLFF,TGTGCCAGCAGCGTTGGGAGACAGGGGGCAACTAATGAAAAACTGTTTTTT
TRBV5-1,TRBD1,.,TRBJ1-3,CASSFGQATFSGNTIYF,TGCGCCAGCAGCTTTGGACAGGCAACATTTTCTGGAAACACCATATATTTT
TRBV2,.,.,TRBJ1-2,CASSDVLGGTANYGYTF,TGTGCCAGCAGTGACGTCTTGGGAGGCACGGCTAACTATGGCTACACCTTC
TRBV7-2,.,.,TRBJ2-3,CASSLAPSDTQYF,TGTGCCAGCAGCTTAGCTCCCTCAGATACGCAGTATTTT
TRBV5-4,.,.,TRBJ2-7,CASSFLGGSWNEQYF,TGTGCCAGCAGCTTCCTCGGAGGGTCGTGGAACGAGCAGTACTTC
TRBV7-8,.,once,TRBJ2-5,CASSRSQETQYF,TGTGCCAGCAGTAGATCACAAGAGACCCAGTACTTC
TRBV5-1,TRBD2,.,TRBJ2-3,CASSLFPGGGTDTQYF,TGCGCCAGCAGCTTGTTTCCCGGGGGGGGCACAGATACGCAGTATTTT
TRBV13,.,.,TRBJ2-1,CASSLRPGGYEQFF,TGTGCCAGCAGCTTAAGGCCAGGCGGGTATGAGCAGTTCTTC
TRBV4-3,TRBD2,.,TRBJ2-1,CASSQDTLERDYNEQFF,TGCGCCAGCAGCCAAGATACGCTGGAGCGGGACTACAATGAGCAGTTCTTC
TRBV6-5,TRBD1,once,TRBJ2-7,CASSYETGLSYEQYF,TGTGCCAGCAGTTATGAGACAGGGCTCTCCTACGAGCAGTACTTC
TRBV9,.,few,TRBJ1-2,CASSVAQFYGYTF,TGTGCCAGCAGCGTAGCCCAGTTCTATGGCTACACCTTC
TRBV6-5,.,once,TRBJ1-5,CASSYSGAPNQPQHF,TGTGCCAGCAGTTACTCAGGGGCGCCTAATCAGCCCCAGCATTTT